This T cell receptor beta chain originates from a study of beta chain features in type 1 diabetes. Study at large: Sorted cells, approximately 110,000,000 in number, were examined across all samples. Study conclusions and caveats: Reads derived from cDNA could over-represent cells showing high TCR expression. Short templates might get an advantage during PCR, and this would be equal in patients and controls.

The germline V gene has CDR1 SGHRS and CDR2 YFSETQ. V lost 4 bases to trimming and J lost 4 bases, with 8 bases between them. CDR3 length: 12 amino acids. A sort by CD45RO/CCR7/CD25/CD127/CD95/CD27 yielded CD4+ naive, central memory, regulatory and stem cell-like memory cells. A note on this clone: Antigen unknown.

Expressed TCRB transcripts were sequenced because the isolated RNA had all been reverse transcribed beforehand. Repertoires were generated with immunoSEQ multiplex PCR, while TCRdb's copy carries only in-frame clones and drops some. In the table there are around 250,000 clones, roughly two thirds of which are singletons. The TCR comes from a man aged 25 to 40 in good health. Sequenced sample: naive CD4+ T cells from blood. V gene TRBV5-1 combines with J gene TRBJ2-5; D is undetermined. CDR3: CASSLESETQYF. Written as DNA, the CDR3 is TGCGCCAGCAGCCTGGAATCAGAGACCCAGTACTTC.